Listed below are T cell receptor beta chains from one sample, sequenced in a study of blood T cell repertoires in COVID-19. Data came from immunoSEQ multiplex PCR; TCRdb stores just in-frame clones and leaves some out. The top ten clones hold 10% to 15% of a sample with roughly 100,000 clones, over 75% of them seen once. Input material: peripheral blood. These receptors came from a human donor in a cohort sampled during active or convalescent COVID-19. Both conserved end residues are part of each CDR3. Each record gives: D gene, CDR3 length, J gene, clone size, V gene, CDR3 DNA, CDR3 protein. D genes are given only for firm matches. Rows may omit the clone size; those that give it use once, few, many or a size class.

- 15 TRBJ1-1 - TRBV14 TGTGCCAGCAGCCGTCGACAGACAGATGGGACTGAAGCTTTCTTT CASSRRQTDGTEAFF
TRBD1 14 TRBJ1-3 - TRBV6-5 TGTGCCAGCAGTTCGACAGGGGGAGGAAACACCATATATTTT CASSSTGGGNTIYF
- 15 TRBJ1-1 - TRBV5-1 TGCGCCAGCAGCCCCCCCGGGGTGGATTACGCTGAAGCTTTCTTT CASSPPGVDYAEAFF
TRBD1 16 TRBJ2-3 - TRBV6-1 TGTGCCAGCAGTGATGGGAACAGGGGAATTACAGATACGCAGTATTTT CASSDGNRGITDTQYF
- 13 TRBJ1-2 - TRBV7-9 TGTGCCAGCACCCTTGGACTCATCTATGGCTACACCTTC CASTLGLIYGYTF
- 16 TRBJ1-3 once TRBV9 TGTGCCAGCAGCGCGGAGGTGGGCAGCTCTGGAAACACCATATATTTT CASSAEVGSSGNTIYF
- 12 TRBJ1-5 few TRBV5-6 TGTGCCAGCAGCTCCCATAATCAGCCCCAGCATTTT CASSSHNQPQHF
- 11 TRBJ2-7 once TRBV6-2/TRBV6-3 TGTGCCAGCAGCTCTATCTACGAGCAGTACTTC CASSSIYEQYF
- 14 TRBJ1-1 - TRBV7-3 TGTGCCAGCAGCTTAAATGGGGGGGAGACTGAAGCTTTCTTT CASSLNGGETEAFF
- 16 TRBJ2-1 - TRBV19 TGTGCCAGTAGTATTTCTCCTAGCCGAGCCTACAATGAGCAGTTCTTC CASSISPSRAYNEQFF
- 14 TRBJ2-1 - TRBV6-4 TGTGCCAGCAGTGAGCAGGTGGGGGGGCTTGAGCAGTTCTTC CASSEQVGGLEQFF
TRBD1 16 TRBJ2-7 - TRBV6-5 TGTGCCAGCAGTTATAATAGCCGGGACAGGAACTACGAGCAGTACTTC CASSYNSRDRNYEQYF
- 14 TRBJ2-7 few TRBV6-5 TGTGCCAGCAGTTACCGGGGCAGGGGATACGAGCAGTACTTC CASSYRGRGYEQYF
TRBD2 16 TRBJ2-3 few TRBV5-4 TGTGCCAGCAGGAGCGGGGACGCGTCTAGCACAGATACGCAGTATTTT CASRSGDASSTDTQYF
- 13 TRBJ2-7 - TRBV11-1 TGTGCCAGCAGCTACACCCGGGGATCCGAGCAGTACTTC CASSYTRGSEQYF
TRBD2 16 TRBJ2-1 once TRBV7-3 TGTGCCAGCAGCTTAGGTGTAGCGGGGGGTCGGAATGAGCAGTTCTTC CASSLGVAGGRNEQFF
- 10 TRBJ1-5 - TRBV24-1 TGTGCCACCAGTCGGCAGCCCCAGCATTTT CATSRQPQHF
- 13 TRBJ2-5 - TRBV5-4 TGTGCCAGCAGCTTGACCCGAGGGGAGACCCAGTACTTC CASSLTRGETQYF
TRBD1 16 TRBJ1-5 - TRBV7-2 TGTGCCAGCAGCACCAGCAGGGGGATGAGCAATCAGCCCCAGCATTTT CASSTSRGMSNQPQHF
TRBD2 19 TRBJ2-3 - TRBV4-3 TGCGCCAGCAGCCATGAGGCGCTAGCGGGGGGGCTGGGCACAGATACGCAGTATTTT CASSHEALAGGLGTDTQYF
- 12 TRBJ2-3 - TRBV10-3 TGTGCCATCAGCCGGGGCACAGATACGCAGTATTTT CAISRGTDTQYF
TRBD1 15 TRBJ1-1 once TRBV18 TGTGCCAGCTCACCGGGACAGGGGGCGAGGACTGAAGCTTTCTTT CASSPGQGARTEAFF
- 13 TRBJ1-2 - TRBV2 TGTGCCAGCAGCGAGGACAGATACTATGGCTACACCTTC CASSEDRYYGYTF
TRBD1 15 TRBJ2-2 - TRBV5-1 TGCGCCAGCAGCTTGGGCGACAGGGTTACCGGGGAGCTGTTTTTT CASSLGDRVTGELFF
- 14 TRBJ1-5 - TRBV3-1/TRBV3-2 TGTGCCAGCAGCGTTCACAGTGGCAATCAGCCCCAGCATTTT CASSVHSGNQPQHF
TRBD2 18 TRBJ2-2 - TRBV19 TGTGCCAGTAGTATCCGTGGAGCGGGGGGTTACTACACCGGGGAGCTGTTTTTT CASSIRGAGGYYTGELFF
- 14 TRBJ1-2 - TRBV4-1 TGCGCCAGCAGCCAAAAGGAGGGAAACTATGGCTACACCTTC CASSQKEGNYGYTF
- 13 TRBJ1-1 - TRBV7-6 TGTGCCAGCAGCGCCTTCGAGGCTACTGAAGCTTTCTTT CASSAFEATEAFF
- 16 TRBJ1-5 - TRBV4-3 TGCGCCAGCAGCCAAGATTTCAGTAATAGCAATCAGCCCCAGCATTTT CASSQDFSNSNQPQHF
- 14 TRBJ1-3 - TRBV10-3 TGTGCCATCAGGGCCGGGACACCGGGAAACACCATATATTTT CAIRAGTPGNTIYF
- 11 TRBJ1-4 once TRBV29-1 TGCAGCGTTGAGGGAGGTGAAAAACTGTTTTTT CSVEGGEKLFF
- 18 TRBJ1-5 medium-sized TRBV19 TGTGCCAGTAGTATTCAGGCAGGGCTGGACTATAGCAATCAGCCCCAGCATTTT CASSIQAGLDYSNQPQHF
TRBD1 15 TRBJ1-5 many TRBV19 TGTGCCAGTAGTATAGATAGGGCAGGGGGAAAGCCCCAGCATTTT CASSIDRAGGKPQHF
- 14 TRBJ1-5 - TRBV6-5 TGTGCCAGCAGTTCGGACAGTCCCAATCAGCCCCAGCATTTT CASSSDSPNQPQHF
TRBD1 14 TRBJ2-3 - TRBV7-7 TGTGCCAGCAGCCCCGGGACAGTCACAGATACGCAGTATTTT CASSPGTVTDTQYF
- 12 TRBJ1-1 - TRBV6-5 TGTGCCAGCAGGTCAGGGAACACTGAAGCTTTCTTT CASRSGNTEAFF
TRBD2 21 TRBJ2-1 - TRBV19 TGTGCCAGTAGTAATCCGCTGAGACTAGCGGGGGGACTCAGCTCCTACAATGAGCAGTTCTTC CASSNPLRLAGGLSSYNEQFF
- 16 TRBJ1-6 - TRBV5-1 TGCGCCAGCAGCTTAGGGGATCGGGGGGCTGGATCACCCCTCCACTTT CASSLGDRGAGSPLHF
TRBD2 15 TRBJ2-1 - TRBV5-4 TGTGCCAGCAGCGGGAGCGGGGGGGCCTACAATGAGCAGTTCTTC CASSGSGGAYNEQFF
- 13 TRBJ2-7 - TRBV29-1 TGCAGCGTTGAGTTGGCAACGTCCTACGAGCAGTACTTC CSVELATSYEQYF
TRBD1 15 TRBJ1-6 - TRBV7-2 TGTGCCAGCAGATTATCGGGACAGGGGTTTTCACCCCTCCACTTT CASRLSGQGFSPLHF
TRBD1 16 TRBJ1-4 once TRBV5-5 TGTGCCAGCAGCATCACAGGGGCATCAACTAATGAAAAACTGTTTTTT CASSITGASTNEKLFF
TRBD2 13 TRBJ2-7 - TRBV30 TGTGCCTGGATGACTAGCGGGGGCTACGAGCAGTACTTC CAWMTSGGYEQYF
TRBD2 17 TRBJ2-3 - TRBV12-5 TGTGCTAGTGGTTCGAGCCGAATAGCGGGGACCTCAGATACGCAGTATTTT CASGSSRIAGTSDTQYF
- 16 TRBJ1-1 - TRBV28 TGTGCCAGCAAATTCAGGGGCGCGGTGAAGAACACTGAAGCTTTCTTT CASKFRGAVKNTEAFF
TRBD1 18 TRBJ1-4 - TRBV7-6 TGTGCCAGCAGCTTTGGCCAGGGGGCGTTTATAGCTAATGAAAAACTGTTTTTT CASSFGQGAFIANEKLFF
- 14 TRBJ1-6 - TRBV19 TGTGCCAGTAGTATCGCCGGGAGGGATTCACCCCTCCACTTT CASSIAGRDSPLHF
- 14 TRBJ2-5 - TRBV9 TGTGCCAGCAGCAGACAGGTTAACCAAGAGACCCAGTACTTC CASSRQVNQETQYF